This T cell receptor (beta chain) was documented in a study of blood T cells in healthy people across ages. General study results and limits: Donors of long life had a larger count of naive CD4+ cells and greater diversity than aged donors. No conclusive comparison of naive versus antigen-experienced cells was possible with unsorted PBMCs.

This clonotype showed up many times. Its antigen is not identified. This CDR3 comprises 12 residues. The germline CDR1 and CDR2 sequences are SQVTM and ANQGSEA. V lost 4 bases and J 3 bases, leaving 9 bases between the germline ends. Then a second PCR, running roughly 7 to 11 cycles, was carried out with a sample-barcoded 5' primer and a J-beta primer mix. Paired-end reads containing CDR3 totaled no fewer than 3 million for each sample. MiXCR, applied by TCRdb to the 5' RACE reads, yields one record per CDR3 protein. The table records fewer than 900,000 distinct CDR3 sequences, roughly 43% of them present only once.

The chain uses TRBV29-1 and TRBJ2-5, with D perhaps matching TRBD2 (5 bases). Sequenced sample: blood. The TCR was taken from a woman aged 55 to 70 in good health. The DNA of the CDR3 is TGCAGCGTTGCAGCGGCTGAAGAGACCCAGTACTTC. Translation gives CSVAAAEETQYF.